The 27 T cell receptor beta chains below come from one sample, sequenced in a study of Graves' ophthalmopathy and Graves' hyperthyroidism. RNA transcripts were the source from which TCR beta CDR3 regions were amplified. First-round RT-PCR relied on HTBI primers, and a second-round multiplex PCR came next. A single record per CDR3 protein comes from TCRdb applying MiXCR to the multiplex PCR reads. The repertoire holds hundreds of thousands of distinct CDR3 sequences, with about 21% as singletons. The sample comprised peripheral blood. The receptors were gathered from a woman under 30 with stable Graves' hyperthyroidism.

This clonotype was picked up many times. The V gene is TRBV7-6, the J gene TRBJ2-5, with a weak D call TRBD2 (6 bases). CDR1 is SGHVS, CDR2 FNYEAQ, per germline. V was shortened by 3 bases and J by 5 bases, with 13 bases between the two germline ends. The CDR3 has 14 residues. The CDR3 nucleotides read TGTGCCAGCAGCTTGACCGGGAGAAAGGAGACCCAGTACTTC. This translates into CASSLTGRKETQYF.

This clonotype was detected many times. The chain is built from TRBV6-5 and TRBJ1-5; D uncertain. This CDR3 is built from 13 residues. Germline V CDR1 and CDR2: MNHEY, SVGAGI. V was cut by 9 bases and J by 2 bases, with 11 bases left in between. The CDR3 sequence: CASLTTGNQPQHF. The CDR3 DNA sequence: TGTGCCAGTCTAACGACGGGCAATCAGCCCCAGCATTTT.

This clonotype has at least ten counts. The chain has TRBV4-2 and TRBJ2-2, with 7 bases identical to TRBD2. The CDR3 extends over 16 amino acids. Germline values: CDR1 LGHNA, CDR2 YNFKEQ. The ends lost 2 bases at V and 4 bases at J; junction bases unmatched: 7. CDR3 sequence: CASSQIPTSFTGELFF. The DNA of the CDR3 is TGTGCCAGCAGCCAAATACCGACTAGCTTCACCGGGGAGCTGTTTTTT.

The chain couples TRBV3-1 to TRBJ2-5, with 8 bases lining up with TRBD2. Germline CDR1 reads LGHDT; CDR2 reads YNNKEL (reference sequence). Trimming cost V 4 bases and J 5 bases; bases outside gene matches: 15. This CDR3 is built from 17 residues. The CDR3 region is CASSPFLPGGPAETQYF. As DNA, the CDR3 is TGTGCCAGCAGCCCATTCCTTCCGGGAGGGCCCGCGGAGACCCAGTACTTC.

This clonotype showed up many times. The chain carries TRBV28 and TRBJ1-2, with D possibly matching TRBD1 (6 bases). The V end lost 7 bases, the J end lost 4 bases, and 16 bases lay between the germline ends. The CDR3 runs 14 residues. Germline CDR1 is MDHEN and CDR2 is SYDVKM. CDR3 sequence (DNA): TGTGCCAGCACCCCTTACAGGGAACTCTATGGCTACACCTTC. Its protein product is CASTPYRELYGYTF.

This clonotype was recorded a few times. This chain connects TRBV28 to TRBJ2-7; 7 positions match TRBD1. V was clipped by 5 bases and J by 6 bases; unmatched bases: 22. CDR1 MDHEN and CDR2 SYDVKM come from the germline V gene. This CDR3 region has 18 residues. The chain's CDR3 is CASSITTLAGDRVAEQYF. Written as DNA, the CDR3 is TGTGCCAGCAGTATCACCACCTTGGCGGGTGACAGGGTGGCCGAGCAGTACTTC.

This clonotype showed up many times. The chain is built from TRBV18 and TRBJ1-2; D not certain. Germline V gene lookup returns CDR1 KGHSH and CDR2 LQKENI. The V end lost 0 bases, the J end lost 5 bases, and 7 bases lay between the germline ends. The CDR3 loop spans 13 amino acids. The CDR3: CASSPPYPYGYTF. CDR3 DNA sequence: TGTGCCAGCTCACCACCGTACCCATATGGCTACACCTTC.

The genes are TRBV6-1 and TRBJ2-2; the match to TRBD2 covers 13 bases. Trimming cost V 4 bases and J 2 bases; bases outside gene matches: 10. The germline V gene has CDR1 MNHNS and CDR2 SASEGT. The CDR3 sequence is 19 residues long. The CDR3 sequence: CASSVFGTSGVLNTGELFF. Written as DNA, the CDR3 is TGTGCCAGCAGTGTTTTCGGGACTAGCGGGGTACTTAACACCGGGGAGCTGTTTTTT.

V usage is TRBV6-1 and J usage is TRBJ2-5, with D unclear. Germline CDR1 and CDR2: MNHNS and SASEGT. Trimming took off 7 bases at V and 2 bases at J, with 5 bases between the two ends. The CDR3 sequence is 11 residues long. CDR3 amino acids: CASNDQETQYF. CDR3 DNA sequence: TGTGCCAGCAATGATCAAGAGACCCAGTACTTC.

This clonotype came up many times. CDR3 nucleotides: TGTGCCAGCAGTTTTTGGACAGGACGTAACTATGGCTACACCTTC. This gives the protein CASSFWTGRNYGYTF. The genes are TRBV28 and TRBJ1-2; 7 positions agree with TRBD1. CDR3 length equals 15 residues. Germline CDR1 MDHEN, CDR2 SYDVKM. V was clipped by 3 bases and J by 1 base; unmatched bases: 5.

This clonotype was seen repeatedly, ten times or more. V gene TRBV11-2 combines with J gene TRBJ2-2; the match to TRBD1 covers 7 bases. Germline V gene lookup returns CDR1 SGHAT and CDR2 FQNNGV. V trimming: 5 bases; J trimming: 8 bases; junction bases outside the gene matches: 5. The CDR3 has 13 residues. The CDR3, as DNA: TGTGCCAGCAGCCGTACAGGGGTTGGGGAGCTGTTTTTT. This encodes CASSRTGVGELFF.

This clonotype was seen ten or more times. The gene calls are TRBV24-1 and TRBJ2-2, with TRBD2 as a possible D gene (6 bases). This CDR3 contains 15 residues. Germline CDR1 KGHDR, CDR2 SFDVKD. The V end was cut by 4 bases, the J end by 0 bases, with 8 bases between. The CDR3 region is CATSEAGPNTGELFF. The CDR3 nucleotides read TGTGCCACCAGTGAGGCGGGGCCGAACACCGGGGAGCTGTTTTTT.

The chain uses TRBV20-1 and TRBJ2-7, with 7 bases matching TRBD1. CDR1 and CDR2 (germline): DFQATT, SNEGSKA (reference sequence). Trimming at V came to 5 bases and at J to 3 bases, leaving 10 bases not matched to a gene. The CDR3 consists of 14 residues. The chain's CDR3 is CSASRNRGLYEQYF. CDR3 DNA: TGCAGTGCTTCCCGAAACAGGGGTCTCTACGAGCAGTACTTC.

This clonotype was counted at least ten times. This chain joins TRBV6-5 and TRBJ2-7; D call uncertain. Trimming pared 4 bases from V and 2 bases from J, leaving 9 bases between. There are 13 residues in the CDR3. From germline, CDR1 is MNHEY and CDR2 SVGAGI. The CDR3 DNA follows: TGTGCCAGCAGTTGCTGTTGGCCCTACGAGCAGTACTTC. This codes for CASSCCWPYEQYF.

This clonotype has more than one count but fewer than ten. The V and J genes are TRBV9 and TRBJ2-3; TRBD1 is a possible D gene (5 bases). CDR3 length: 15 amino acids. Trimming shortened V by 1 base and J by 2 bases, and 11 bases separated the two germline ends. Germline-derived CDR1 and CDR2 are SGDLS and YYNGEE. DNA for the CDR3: TGTGCCAGCAGCGTAACCCAGGGAAACACAGATACGCAGTATTTT. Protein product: CASSVTQGNTDTQYF.

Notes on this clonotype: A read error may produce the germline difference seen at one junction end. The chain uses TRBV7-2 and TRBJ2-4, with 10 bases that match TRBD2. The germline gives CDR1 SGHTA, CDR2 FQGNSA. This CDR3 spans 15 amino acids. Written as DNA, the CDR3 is TGTGCCAGCAGCTTCACTAGCGGGATGGAAAACATTAAGTACTTC. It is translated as CASSFTSGMENIKYF.

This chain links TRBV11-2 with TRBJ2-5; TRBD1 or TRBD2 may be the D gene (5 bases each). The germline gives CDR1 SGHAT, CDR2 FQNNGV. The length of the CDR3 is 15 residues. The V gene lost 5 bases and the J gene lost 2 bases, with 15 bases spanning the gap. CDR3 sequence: CASSPLWGWQETQYF. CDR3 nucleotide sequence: TGTGCCAGCAGCCCCCTTTGGGGGTGGCAAGAGACCCAGTACTTC.

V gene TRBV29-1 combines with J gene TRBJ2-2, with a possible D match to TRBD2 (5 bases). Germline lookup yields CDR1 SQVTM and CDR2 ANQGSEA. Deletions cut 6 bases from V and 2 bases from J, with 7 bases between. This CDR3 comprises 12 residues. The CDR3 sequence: CSVRGNTGELFF. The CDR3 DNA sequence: TGCAGCGTCCGGGGTAACACCGGGGAGCTGTTTTTT.

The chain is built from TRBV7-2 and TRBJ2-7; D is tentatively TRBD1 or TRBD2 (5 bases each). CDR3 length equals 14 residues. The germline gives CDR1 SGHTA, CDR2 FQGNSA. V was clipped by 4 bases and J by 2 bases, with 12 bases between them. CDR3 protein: CASSSRVTTYEQYF. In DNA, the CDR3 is TGTGCCAGCAGCTCCAGGGTGACTACCTACGAGCAGTACTTC.

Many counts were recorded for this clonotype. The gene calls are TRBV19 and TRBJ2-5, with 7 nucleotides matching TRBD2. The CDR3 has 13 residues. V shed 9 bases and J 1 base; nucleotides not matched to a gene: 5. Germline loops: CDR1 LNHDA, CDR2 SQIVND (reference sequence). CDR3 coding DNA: TGTGCCAGCAGTGGGGGGGGCCAAGAGACCCAGTACTTC. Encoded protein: CASSGGGQETQYF.

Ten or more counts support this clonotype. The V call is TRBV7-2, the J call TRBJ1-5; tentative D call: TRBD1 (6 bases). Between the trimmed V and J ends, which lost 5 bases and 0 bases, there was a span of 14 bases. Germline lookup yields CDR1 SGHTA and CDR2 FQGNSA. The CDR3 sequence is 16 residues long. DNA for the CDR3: TGTGCCAGCAGCCCAGGGGTAGGGTATAGCAATCAGCCCCAGCATTTT. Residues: CASSPGVGYSNQPQHF.

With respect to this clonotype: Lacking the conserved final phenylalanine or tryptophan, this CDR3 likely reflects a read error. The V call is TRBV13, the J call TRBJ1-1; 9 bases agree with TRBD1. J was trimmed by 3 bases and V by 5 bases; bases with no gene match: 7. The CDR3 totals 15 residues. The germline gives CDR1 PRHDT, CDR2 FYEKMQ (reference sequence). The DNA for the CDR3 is TGTGCCAGCAGCGGGGGACAGGGATGGGACACTGAAGCTTTCTTG. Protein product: CASSGGQGWDTEAFL.

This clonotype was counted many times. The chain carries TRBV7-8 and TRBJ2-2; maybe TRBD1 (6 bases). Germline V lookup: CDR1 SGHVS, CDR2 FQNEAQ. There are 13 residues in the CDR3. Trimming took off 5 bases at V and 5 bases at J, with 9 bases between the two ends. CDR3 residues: CASSKDRTGELFF. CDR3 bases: TGTGCCAGCAGCAAGGACAGAACCGGGGAGCTGTTTTTT.

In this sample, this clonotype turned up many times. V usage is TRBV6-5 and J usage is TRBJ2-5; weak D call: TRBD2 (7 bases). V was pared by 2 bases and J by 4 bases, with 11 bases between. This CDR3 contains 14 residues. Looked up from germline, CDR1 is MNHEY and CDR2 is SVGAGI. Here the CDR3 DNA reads TGTGCCAGCAGTTACGGGGGGGCAGGAGAGACCCAGTACTTC. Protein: CASSYGGAGETQYF.

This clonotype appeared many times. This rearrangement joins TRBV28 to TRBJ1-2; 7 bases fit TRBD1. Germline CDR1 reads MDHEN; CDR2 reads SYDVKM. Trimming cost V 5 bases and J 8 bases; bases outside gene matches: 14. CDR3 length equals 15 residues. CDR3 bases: TGTGCCAGCAGTCCTAGACAGGGACCAACTGGGGGCTACACCTTC. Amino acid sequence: CASSPRQGPTGGYTF.

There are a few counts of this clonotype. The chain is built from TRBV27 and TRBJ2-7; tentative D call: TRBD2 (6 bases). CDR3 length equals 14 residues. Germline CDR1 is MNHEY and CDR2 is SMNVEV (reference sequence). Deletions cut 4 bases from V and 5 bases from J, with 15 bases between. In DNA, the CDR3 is TGTGCCAGCAGTTCCGGGACTCGGTTGGACGAGCAGTACTTC. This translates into CASSSGTRLDEQYF.

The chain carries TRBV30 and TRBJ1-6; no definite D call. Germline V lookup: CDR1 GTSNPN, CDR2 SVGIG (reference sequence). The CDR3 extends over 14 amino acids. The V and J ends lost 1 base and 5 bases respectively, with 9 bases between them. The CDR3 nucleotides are TGTGCCTGGAGTGGTATGGCGGATAATTCACCCCTCCACTTT. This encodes CAWSGMADNSPLHF. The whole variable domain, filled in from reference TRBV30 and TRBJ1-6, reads SQTIHQWPATLVQPVGSPLSLECTVEGTSNPNLYWYRQAAGRGLQLLFYSVGIGQISSEVPQNLSASRPQDRQFILSSKKLLLSDSGFYLCAWSGMADNSPLHFGNGTRLTVT.